The rows below give T cell receptor beta chains drawn from one sample of a study of blood T cell repertoires in COVID-19. Measured with immunoSEQ multiplex PCR; TCRdb has only the in-frame clones, and not every one. The table records 150,000 to 200,000 clones, 70% to 90% of them present only once. Sequenced material: peripheral blood. The receptor source for this set is a human donor in a cohort sampled during active COVID-19. Both conserved end residues are part of each CDR3.

cdr3_aa: CASRLGQAGQPQHF; j_call: TRBJ1-5; v_call: TRBV6-5
cdr3_aa: CASSPAARNTEAFF; j_call: TRBJ1-1; v_call: TRBV5-6
cdr3_aa: CASSWDRTYNEQFF; j_call: TRBJ2-1; v_call: TRBV19
cdr3_aa: CASSLGTSGGYEQYF; j_call: TRBJ2-7; v_call: TRBV9
cdr3_aa: CASSSLLGTSYEQYF; j_call: TRBJ2-7; v_call: TRBV7-2
cdr3_aa: CASSRLQLYEQYF; j_call: TRBJ2-7; v_call: TRBV6-5
cdr3_aa: CASRPSGGANIQYF; j_call: TRBJ2-4; v_call: TRBV6-5
cdr3_aa: CAWSVQGIGGYTF; j_call: TRBJ1-2; v_call: TRBV30
cdr3_aa: CASRRWGNTIYF; j_call: TRBJ1-3; v_call: TRBV12-3/TRBV12-4
cdr3_aa: CASSTEGNTEAFF; j_call: TRBJ1-1; v_call: TRBV5-1
cdr3_aa: CASSQDHLREEEQYF; j_call: TRBJ2-7; v_call: TRBV4-3
cdr3_aa: CASSRTFGQGDYGYTF; j_call: TRBJ1-2; v_call: TRBV4-3
cdr3_aa: CASSAGLAGEGTNTGELFF; j_call: TRBJ2-2; v_call: TRBV9
cdr3_aa: CASSPSTGDAFF; j_call: TRBJ1-1; v_call: TRBV18
cdr3_aa: CSVGVAGGGELFF; j_call: TRBJ2-2; v_call: TRBV29-1
cdr3_aa: CASSWQLAGGSYEQYF; j_call: TRBJ2-7; v_call: TRBV27
cdr3_aa: CASSVDARSYEQYF; j_call: TRBJ2-7; v_call: TRBV9
cdr3_aa: CASSPNRDTYEAFF; j_call: TRBJ1-1; v_call: TRBV18
cdr3_aa: CASSLTGLNIQYF; j_call: TRBJ2-4; v_call: TRBV5-5
cdr3_aa: CASSQGERETQYF; j_call: TRBJ2-5; v_call: TRBV12-5
cdr3_aa: CASSQRLAGITDTQYF; j_call: TRBJ2-3; v_call: TRBV9
cdr3_aa: CASSLRLAGGNEQFF; j_call: TRBJ2-1; v_call: TRBV3-1/TRBV3-2
cdr3_aa: CASSLDMNTEAFF; j_call: TRBJ1-1; v_call: TRBV7-8
cdr3_aa: CAWSPFDTEAFF; j_call: TRBJ1-1; v_call: TRBV30
cdr3_aa: CASLVSSNTEAFF; j_call: TRBJ1-1; v_call: TRBV28
cdr3_aa: CASSLERGYEQYF; j_call: TRBJ2-7; v_call: TRBV5-6
cdr3_aa: CASSLRTGRGTGELFF; j_call: TRBJ2-2; v_call: TRBV11-3
cdr3_aa: CAIKANEQFF; j_call: TRBJ2-1; v_call: TRBV2
cdr3_aa: CASSLAGGRTYEQYF; j_call: TRBJ2-7; v_call: TRBV7-2
cdr3_aa: CASSLSGMGNQPQHF; j_call: TRBJ1-5; v_call: TRBV7-2
cdr3_aa: CASSPRSGGVSNEQFF; j_call: TRBJ2-1; v_call: TRBV4-1
cdr3_aa: CASSLADRDTEAFF; j_call: TRBJ1-1; v_call: TRBV7-9
cdr3_aa: CASSEWEQGAEKLFF; j_call: TRBJ1-4; v_call: TRBV2
cdr3_aa: CASSDRPGERPQHF; j_call: TRBJ1-5; v_call: TRBV18
cdr3_aa: CASSGPRTVLNQPQHF; j_call: TRBJ1-5; v_call: TRBV6-1